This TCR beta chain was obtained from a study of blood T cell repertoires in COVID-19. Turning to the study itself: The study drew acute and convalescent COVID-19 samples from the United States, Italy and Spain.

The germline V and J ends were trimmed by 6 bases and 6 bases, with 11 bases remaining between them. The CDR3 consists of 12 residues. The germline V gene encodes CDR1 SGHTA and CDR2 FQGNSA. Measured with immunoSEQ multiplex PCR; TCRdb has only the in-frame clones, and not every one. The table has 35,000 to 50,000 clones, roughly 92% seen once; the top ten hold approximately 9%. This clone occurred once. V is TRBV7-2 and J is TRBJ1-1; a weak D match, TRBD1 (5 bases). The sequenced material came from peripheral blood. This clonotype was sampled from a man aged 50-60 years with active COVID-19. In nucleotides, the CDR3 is TGTGCCAGCAGACAGGTGGGGTCTGAAGCTTTCTTT. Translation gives CASRQVGSEAFF.